Detailed here is one T cell receptor (beta chain). Germline V CDR1 and CDR2: LNHNV, YYDKDF (reference sequence). Trimming at V came to 4 bases and at J to 1 base, leaving 15 bases not matched to a gene. The CDR3 covers 20 residues. This specimen belongs to a study of T cell changes during pregnancy in multiple sclerosis. Assay used: immunoSEQ multiplex PCR; TCRdb lists only in-frame clones, some missing. The sample lists roughly 48,000 clones, 92% occurring once. Specimen: CD4+ T cells from peripheral blood mononuclear cells, collected in the second trimester of pregnancy. The gene calls are TRBV15 and TRBJ2-4, with 11 bases lining up with TRBD2. The sequence was collected from a female donor in good health, enrolled as a control in a pregnancy study. CDR3 DNA sequence: TGTGCCACCAGCACTCTGAGGGGTCTAGCGGGAGGACGGGCCAAAAACATTCAGTACTTC. Residues: CATSTLRGLAGGRAKNIQYF.